A selection of T cell receptor beta chains follows, all from one sample in a study of blood T cell repertoires in COVID-19. Here immunoSEQ multiplex PCR was the method, and the copy in TCRdb shows in-frame clones only, minus some. Of about 76,000 clones in the sample, approximately 80% are singletons; the top ten hold over 9.5%. Sequenced: peripheral blood. These receptor sequences come from a human donor in a cohort sampled during active COVID-19. Each CDR3 is given with its conserved first and last residue. Each record gives: V gene, clone size, CDR3 length, J gene, CDR3 protein. The size field is filled for only some rows; it gives once, few, many or a size class.

v_gene: TRBV6-5
abundance: .
len: 14
j_gene: TRBJ1-3
CDR3aa: CASSFGGQGNTIYF

v_gene: TRBV5-5
abundance: few
len: 13
j_gene: TRBJ1-2
CDR3aa: CASSLDRGYGYTF

v_gene: TRBV10-3
abundance: once
len: 15
j_gene: TRBJ1-2
CDR3aa: CAISESAGTNYGYTF

v_gene: TRBV14
abundance: .
len: 14
j_gene: TRBJ2-7
CDR3aa: CASRDSTEIYEQYF

v_gene: TRBV6-5
abundance: .
len: 15
j_gene: TRBJ2-1
CDR3aa: CASSYGQGFYNEQFF

v_gene: TRBV9
abundance: .
len: 17
j_gene: TRBJ2-3
CDR3aa: CASSPRPAGLATDTQYF

v_gene: TRBV7-3
abundance: .
len: 15
j_gene: TRBJ2-7
CDR3aa: CASSPGPGQAREQYF

v_gene: TRBV4-2
abundance: .
len: 12
j_gene: TRBJ1-1
CDR3aa: CASSQASTEAFF

v_gene: TRBV5-1
abundance: .
len: 15
j_gene: TRBJ1-1
CDR3aa: CASSATGTANTEAFF

v_gene: TRBV6-2/TRBV6-3
abundance: .
len: 14
j_gene: TRBJ1-2
CDR3aa: CASSPGQGDYGYTF

v_gene: TRBV5-1
abundance: .
len: 14
j_gene: TRBJ2-7
CDR3aa: CASSFPDRGYEQYF

v_gene: TRBV7-2
abundance: few
len: 17
j_gene: TRBJ2-2
CDR3aa: CASSFRTGGVLSGGLFF

v_gene: TRBV7-9
abundance: .
len: 13
j_gene: TRBJ1-1
CDR3aa: CASSSQGNTEAFF

v_gene: TRBV4-2
abundance: .
len: 17
j_gene: TRBJ2-1
CDR3aa: CASSLLADGRGGNEQFF

v_gene: TRBV6-6
abundance: .
len: 13
j_gene: TRBJ1-2
CDR3aa: CASTPGSNYGYTF

v_gene: TRBV20-1
abundance: .
len: 12
j_gene: TRBJ2-5
CDR3aa: CSASGSRGTQYF

v_gene: TRBV4-3
abundance: .
len: 14
j_gene: TRBJ1-2
CDR3aa: CASSQGQGPYGYTF

v_gene: TRBV5-1
abundance: few
len: 13
j_gene: TRBJ1-3
CDR3aa: CASSPVSGNTIYF

v_gene: TRBV5-1
abundance: few
len: 14
j_gene: TRBJ1-4
CDR3aa: CASSSGAGNEKLFF

v_gene: TRBV28
abundance: .
len: 17
j_gene: TRBJ2-6
CDR3aa: CASSFRRAGLGANVLTF

v_gene: TRBV29-1
abundance: once
len: 13
j_gene: TRBJ1-1
CDR3aa: CSVWSRGNTEAFF

v_gene: TRBV7-9
abundance: .
len: 15
j_gene: TRBJ2-1
CDR3aa: CASSLMSGRGNEQFF

v_gene: TRBV18
abundance: few
len: 14
j_gene: TRBJ1-6
CDR3aa: CASSHRDRDSPLHF

v_gene: TRBV7-6
abundance: .
len: 14
j_gene: TRBJ2-3
CDR3aa: CASSLESGRNTQYF

v_gene: TRBV14
abundance: .
len: 12
j_gene: TRBJ2-7
CDR3aa: CASSQRPGGEYF

v_gene: TRBV6-5
abundance: .
len: 12
j_gene: TRBJ1-1
CDR3aa: CASRVRGAEAFF

v_gene: TRBV7-9
abundance: .
len: 13
j_gene: TRBJ2-3
CDR3aa: CASSPGVPDTQYF

v_gene: TRBV5-1
abundance: .
len: 13
j_gene: TRBJ1-1
CDR3aa: CASSPGVNTEAFF

v_gene: TRBV19
abundance: .
len: 15
j_gene: TRBJ2-7
CDR3aa: CASSTTPDSLYEQYF

v_gene: TRBV28
abundance: .
len: 16
j_gene: TRBJ2-7
CDR3aa: CASSLDRGSRRYEQYF

v_gene: TRBV7-2
abundance: .
len: 15
j_gene: TRBJ2-1
CDR3aa: CASSARLAGYNEQFF